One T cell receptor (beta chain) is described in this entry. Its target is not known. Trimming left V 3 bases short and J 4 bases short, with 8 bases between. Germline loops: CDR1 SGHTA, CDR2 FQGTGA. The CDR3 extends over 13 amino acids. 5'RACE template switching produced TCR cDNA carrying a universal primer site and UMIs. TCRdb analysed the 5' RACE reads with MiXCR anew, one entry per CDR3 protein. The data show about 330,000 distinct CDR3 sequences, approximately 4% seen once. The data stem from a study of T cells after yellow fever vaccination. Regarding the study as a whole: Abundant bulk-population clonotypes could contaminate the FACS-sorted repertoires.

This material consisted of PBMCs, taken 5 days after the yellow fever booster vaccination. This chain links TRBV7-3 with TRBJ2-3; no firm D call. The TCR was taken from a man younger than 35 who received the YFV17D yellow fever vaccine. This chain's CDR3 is CASSFVGSDTQYF. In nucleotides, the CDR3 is TGTGCCAGCAGCTTTGTGGGGTCAGATACGCAGTATTTT.